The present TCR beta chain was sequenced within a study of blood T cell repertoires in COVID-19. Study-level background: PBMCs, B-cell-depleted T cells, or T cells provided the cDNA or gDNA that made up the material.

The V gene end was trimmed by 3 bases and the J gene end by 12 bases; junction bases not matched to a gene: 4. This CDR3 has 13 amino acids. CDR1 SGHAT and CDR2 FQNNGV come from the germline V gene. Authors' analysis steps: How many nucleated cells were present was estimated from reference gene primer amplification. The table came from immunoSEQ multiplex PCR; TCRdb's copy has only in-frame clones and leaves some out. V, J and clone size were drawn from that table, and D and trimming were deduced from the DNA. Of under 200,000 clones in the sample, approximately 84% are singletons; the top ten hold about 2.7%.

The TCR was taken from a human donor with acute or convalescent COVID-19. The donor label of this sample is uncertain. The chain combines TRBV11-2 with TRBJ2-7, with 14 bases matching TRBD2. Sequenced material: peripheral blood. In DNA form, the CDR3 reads TGTGCCAGCAGCTTGACTAGCGGGGGGGAGACGTACTTC. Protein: CASSLTSGGETYF.